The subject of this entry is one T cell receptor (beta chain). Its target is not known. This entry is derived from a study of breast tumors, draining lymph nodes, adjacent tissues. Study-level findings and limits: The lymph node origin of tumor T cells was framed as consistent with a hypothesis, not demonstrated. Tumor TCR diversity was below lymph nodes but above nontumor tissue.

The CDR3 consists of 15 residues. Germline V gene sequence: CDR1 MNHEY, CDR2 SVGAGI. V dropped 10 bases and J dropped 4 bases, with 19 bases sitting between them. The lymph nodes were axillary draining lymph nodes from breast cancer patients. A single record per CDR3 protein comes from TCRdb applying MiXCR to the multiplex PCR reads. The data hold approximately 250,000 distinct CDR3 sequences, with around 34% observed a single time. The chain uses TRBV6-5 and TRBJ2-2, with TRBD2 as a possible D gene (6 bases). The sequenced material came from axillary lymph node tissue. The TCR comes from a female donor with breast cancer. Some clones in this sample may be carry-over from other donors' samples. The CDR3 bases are TGTGCCACATTGCACGGGATGGAGGGCACCGGGGAGCTGTTTTTT. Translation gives CATLHGMEGTGELFF.